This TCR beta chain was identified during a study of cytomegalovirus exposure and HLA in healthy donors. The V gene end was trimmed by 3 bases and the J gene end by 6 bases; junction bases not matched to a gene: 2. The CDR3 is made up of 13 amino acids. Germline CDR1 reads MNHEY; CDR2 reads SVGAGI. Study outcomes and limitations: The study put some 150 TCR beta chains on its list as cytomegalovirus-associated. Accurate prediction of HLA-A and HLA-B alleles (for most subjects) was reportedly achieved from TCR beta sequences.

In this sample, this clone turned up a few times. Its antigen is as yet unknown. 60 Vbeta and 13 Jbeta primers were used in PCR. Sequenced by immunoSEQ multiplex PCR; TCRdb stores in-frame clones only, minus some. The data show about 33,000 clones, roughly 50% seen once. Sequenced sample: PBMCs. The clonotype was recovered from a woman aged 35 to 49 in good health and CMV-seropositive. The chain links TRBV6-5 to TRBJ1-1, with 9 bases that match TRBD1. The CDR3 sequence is CASSYTGGSEAFF. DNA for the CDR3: TGTGCCAGCAGTTATACAGGGGGCTCTGAAGCTTTCTTT.